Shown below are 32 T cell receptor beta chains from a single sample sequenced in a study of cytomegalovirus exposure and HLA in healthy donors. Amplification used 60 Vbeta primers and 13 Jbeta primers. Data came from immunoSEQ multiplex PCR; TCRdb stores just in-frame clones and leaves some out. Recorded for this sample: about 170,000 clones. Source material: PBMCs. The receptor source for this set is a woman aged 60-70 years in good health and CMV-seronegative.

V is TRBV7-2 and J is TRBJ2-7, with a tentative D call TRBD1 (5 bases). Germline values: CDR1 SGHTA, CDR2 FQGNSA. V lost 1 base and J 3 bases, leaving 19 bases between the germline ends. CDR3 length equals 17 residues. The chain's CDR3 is CASSLGGAAEAYYEQYF. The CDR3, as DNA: TGTGCCAGCAGCTTAGGGGGCGCGGCTGAAGCATACTACGAGCAGTACTTC.

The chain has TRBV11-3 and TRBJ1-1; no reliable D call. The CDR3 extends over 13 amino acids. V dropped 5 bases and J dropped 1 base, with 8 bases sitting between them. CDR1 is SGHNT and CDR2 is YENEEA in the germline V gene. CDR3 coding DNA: TGTGCCAGCAGCCGACGACAGAACACTGAAGCTTTCTTT. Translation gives CASSRRQNTEAFF.

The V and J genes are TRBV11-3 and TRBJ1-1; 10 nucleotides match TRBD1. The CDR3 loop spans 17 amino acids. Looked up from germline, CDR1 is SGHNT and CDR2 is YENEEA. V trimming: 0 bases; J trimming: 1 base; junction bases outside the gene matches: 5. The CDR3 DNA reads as TGTGCCAGCAGCTTAGAGGACAGGGGGTTGGGGAACACTGAAGCTTTCTTT. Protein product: CASSLEDRGLGNTEAFF.

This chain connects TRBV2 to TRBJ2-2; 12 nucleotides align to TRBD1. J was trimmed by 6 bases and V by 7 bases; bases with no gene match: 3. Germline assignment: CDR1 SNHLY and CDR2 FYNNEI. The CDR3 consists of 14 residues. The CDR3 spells CASTGTGGSGELFF. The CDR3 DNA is TGTGCCAGCACCGGGACAGGGGGCTCCGGGGAGCTGTTTTTT.

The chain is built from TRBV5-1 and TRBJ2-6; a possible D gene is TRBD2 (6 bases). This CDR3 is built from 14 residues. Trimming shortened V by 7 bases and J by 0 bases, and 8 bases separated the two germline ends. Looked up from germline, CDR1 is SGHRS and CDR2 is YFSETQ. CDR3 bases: TGCGCCAGCCGCGGGGACTCTGGGGCCAACGTCCTGACTTTC. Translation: CASRGDSGANVLTF.

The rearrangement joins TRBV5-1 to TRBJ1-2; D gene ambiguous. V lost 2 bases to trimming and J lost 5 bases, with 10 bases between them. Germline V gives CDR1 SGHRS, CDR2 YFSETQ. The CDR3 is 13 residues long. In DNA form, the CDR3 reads TGCGCCAGCAGCTTTGAAGGCGGGTATGGCTACACCTTC. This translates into CASSFEGGYGYTF.

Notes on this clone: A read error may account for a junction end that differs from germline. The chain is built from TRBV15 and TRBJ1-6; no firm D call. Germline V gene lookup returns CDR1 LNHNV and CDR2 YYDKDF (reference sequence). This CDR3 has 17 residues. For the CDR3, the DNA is TGTGCCTCCCAACGGGAAGGCCGGAGCTCCTATAATTCACCCCTCCGCTTT. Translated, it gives CASQREGRSSYNSPLRF.

CDR3 sequence reads: CASSLARDSPLHF. The CDR3 DNA reads as TGTGCCAGCAGCTTAGCGCGTGATTCACCCCTCCACTTT. This chain uses TRBV7-8 with TRBJ1-6; unclear D gene. V was clipped by 0 bases and J by 8 bases, with 5 bases between them. The germline V gene has CDR1 SGHVS and CDR2 FQNEAQ. CDR3 length equals 13 residues.

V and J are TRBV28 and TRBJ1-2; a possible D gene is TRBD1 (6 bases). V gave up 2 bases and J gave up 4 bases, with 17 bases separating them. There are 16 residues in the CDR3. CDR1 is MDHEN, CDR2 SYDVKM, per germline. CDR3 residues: CASSLIFGGRSYGYTF. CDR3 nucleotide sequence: TGTGCCAGCAGTTTAATTTTCGGGGGGCGCAGCTATGGCTACACCTTC.

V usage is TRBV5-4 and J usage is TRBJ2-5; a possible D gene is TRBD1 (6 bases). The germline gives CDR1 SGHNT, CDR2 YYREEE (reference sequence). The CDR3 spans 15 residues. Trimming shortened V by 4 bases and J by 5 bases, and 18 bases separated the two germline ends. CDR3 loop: CASSLWAGASETQYF. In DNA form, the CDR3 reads TGTGCCAGCAGCCTTTGGGCAGGGGCCTCGGAGACCCAGTACTTC.

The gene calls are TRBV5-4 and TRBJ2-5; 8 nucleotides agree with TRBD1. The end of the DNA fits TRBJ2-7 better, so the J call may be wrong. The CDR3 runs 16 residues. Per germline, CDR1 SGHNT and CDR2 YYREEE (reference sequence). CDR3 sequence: CASSSPVGQGIYEQYF. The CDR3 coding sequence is TGTGCCAGCAGCAGCCCTGTTGGACAGGGAATTTACGAGCAGTACTTC.

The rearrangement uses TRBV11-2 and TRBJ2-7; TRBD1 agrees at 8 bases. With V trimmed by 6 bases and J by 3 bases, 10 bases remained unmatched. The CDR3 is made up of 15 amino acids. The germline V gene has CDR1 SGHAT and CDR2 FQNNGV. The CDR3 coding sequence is TGTGCCAGCAGTATAACCCCCGACAGGGGCTACGAGCAGTACTTC. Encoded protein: CASSITPDRGYEQYF.

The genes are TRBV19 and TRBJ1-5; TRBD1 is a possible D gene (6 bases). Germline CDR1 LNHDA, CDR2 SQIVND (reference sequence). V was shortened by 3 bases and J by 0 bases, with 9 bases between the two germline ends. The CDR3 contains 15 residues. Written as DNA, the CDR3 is TGTGCCAGTAGTATTCTGGACAGTAGCAATCAGCCCCAGCATTTT. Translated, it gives CASSILDSSNQPQHF.

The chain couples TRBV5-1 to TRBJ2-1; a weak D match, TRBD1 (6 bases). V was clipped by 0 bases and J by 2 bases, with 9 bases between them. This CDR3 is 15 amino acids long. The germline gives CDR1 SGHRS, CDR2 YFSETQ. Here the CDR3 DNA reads TGCGCCAGCAGCTTGGAGGGGGTAGCCTACAATGAGCAGTTCTTC. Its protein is CASSLEGVAYNEQFF.

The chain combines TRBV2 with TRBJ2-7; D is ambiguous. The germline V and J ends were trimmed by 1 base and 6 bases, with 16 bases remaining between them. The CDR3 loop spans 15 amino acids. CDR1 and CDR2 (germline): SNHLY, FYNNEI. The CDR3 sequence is CASSEDRVGSIEQYF. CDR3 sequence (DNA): TGTGCCAGCAGTGAAGACAGAGTTGGGTCGATCGAGCAGTACTTC.

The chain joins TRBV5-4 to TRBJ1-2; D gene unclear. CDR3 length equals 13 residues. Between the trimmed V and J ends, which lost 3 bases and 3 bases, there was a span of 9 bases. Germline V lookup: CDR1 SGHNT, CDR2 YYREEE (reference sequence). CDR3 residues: CASSSRIDYGYTF. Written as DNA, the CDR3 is TGTGCCAGCAGCTCCAGGATCGACTATGGCTACACCTTC.

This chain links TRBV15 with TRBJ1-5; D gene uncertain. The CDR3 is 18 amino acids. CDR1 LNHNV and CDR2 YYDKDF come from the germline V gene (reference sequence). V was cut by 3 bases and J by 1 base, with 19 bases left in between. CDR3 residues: CATSSWVAGDRSNQPQHF. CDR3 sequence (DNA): TGTGCCACCAGCAGTTGGGTCGCCGGGGATAGAAGCAATCAGCCCCAGCATTTT.

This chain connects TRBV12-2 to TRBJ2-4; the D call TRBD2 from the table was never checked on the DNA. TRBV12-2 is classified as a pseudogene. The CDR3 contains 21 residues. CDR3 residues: CASRLGGDMPVSGGVKNIQYF. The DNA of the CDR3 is TGTGCAAGTCGCTTAGGGGGGGACATGCCCGTATCGGGAGGGGTCAAAAACATTCAGTACTTC.

CDR3 DNA: TGTGCCAGCAGCCCCATGGACAGGGCTGACTATGGCTACACCTTC. This sequence encodes CASSPMDRADYGYTF. V usage is TRBV9 and J usage is TRBJ1-2; 8 bases agree with TRBD1. V lost 4 bases, J lost 3 bases, and 8 bases stayed unmatched. This CDR3 spans 15 amino acids. The germline V gene has CDR1 SGDLS and CDR2 YYNGEE.

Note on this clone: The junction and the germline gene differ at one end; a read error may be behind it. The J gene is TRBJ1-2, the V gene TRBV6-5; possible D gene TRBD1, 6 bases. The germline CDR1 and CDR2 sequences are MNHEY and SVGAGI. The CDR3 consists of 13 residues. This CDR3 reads CASAPQGLYAYTF. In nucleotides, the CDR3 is TGTGCCAGCGCTCCACAGGGCCTATATGCCTACACCTTC.

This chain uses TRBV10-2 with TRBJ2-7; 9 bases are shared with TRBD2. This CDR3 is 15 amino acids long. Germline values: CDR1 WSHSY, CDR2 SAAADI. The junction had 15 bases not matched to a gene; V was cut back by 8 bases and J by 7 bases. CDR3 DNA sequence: TGCGCCAGCCGAACCACTACGGCGGGAGGGGGGGAGCAGTACTTC. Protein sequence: CASRTTTAGGGEQYF.

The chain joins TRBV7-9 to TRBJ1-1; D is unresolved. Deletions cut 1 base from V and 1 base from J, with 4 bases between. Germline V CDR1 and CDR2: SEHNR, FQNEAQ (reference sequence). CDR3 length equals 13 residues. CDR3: CASSLGANTEAFF. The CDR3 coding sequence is TGTGCCAGCAGCTTAGGGGCGAACACTGAAGCTTTCTTT.

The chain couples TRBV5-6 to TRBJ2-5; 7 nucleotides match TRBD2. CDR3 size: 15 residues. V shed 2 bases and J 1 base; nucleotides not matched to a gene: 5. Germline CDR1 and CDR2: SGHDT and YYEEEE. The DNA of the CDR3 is TGTGCCAGCAGCTTCTGGGGGGGAACCCAAGAGACCCAGTACTTC. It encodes CASSFWGGTQETQYF. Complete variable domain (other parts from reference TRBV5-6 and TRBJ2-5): DAGVTQSPTHLIKTRGQQVTLRCSPKSGHDTVSWYQQALGQGPQFIFQYYEEEERQRGNFPDRFSGHQFPNYSSELNVNALLLGDSALYLCASSFWGGTQETQYFGPGTRLLVL.

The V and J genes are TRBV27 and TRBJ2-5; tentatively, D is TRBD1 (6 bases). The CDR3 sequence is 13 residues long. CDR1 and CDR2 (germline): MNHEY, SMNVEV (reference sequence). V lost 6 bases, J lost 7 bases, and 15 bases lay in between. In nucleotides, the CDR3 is TGTGCCAGCAGCCCTTCTGGGGGCGGGACCCAGTACTTC. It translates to CASSPSGGGTQYF.

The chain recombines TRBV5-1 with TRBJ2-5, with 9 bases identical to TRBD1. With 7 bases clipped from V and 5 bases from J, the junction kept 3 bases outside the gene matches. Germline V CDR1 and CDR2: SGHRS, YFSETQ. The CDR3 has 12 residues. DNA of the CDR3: TGCGCCAGCCGGGACAGGGAGGAGACCCAGTACTTC. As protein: CASRDREETQYF.

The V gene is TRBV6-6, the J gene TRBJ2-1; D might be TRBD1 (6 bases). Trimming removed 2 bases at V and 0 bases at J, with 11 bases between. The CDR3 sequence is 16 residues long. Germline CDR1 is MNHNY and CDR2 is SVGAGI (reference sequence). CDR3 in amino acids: CASSYGEGGSYNEQFF. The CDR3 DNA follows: TGTGCCAGCAGTTACGGGGAAGGGGGCTCCTACAATGAGCAGTTCTTC.

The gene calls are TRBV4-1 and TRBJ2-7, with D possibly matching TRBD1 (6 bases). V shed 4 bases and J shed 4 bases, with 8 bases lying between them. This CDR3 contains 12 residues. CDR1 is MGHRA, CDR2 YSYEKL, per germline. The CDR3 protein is CASSPTGYEQYF. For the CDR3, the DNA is TGCGCCAGCAGCCCTACAGGGTACGAGCAGTACTTC.

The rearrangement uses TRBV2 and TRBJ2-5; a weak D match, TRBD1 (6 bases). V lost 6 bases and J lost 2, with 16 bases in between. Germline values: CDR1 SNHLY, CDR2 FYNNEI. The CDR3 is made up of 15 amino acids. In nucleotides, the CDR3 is TGTGCCAGCAGCGGGAACAGGGCGTCACAAGAGACCCAGTACTTC. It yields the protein CASSGNRASQETQYF.

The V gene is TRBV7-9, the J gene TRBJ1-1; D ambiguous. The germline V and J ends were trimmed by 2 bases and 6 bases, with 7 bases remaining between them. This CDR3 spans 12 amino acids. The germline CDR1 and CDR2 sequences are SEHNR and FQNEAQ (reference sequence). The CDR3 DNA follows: TGTGCCAGCAGCTTAAATGTCGCTGAAGCTTTCTTT. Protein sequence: CASSLNVAEAFF.

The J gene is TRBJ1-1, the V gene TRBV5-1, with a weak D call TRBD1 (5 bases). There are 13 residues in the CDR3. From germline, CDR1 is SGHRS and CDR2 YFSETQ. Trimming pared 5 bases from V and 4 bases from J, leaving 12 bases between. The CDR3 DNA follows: TGCGCCAGCAGTACGGGGGAAGGCACTGAAGCTTTCTTT. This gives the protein CASSTGEGTEAFF.

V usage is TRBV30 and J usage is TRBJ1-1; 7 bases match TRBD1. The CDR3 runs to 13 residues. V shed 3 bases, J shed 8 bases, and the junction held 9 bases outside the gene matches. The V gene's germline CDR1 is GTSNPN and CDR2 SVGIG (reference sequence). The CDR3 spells CAWSRTGTAEAFF. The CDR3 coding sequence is TGTGCCTGGAGCCGCACCGGGACAGCAGAAGCTTTCTTT.

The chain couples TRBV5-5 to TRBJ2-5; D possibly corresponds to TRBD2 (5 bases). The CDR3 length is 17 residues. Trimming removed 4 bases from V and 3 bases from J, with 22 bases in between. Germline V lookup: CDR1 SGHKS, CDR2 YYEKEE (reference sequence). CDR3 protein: CASSPTWTGWGKETQYF. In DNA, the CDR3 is TGTGCCAGCAGCCCGACTTGGACGGGATGGGGTAAAGAGACCCAGTACTTC.